This TCR beta chain was sequenced in a study of CD8+ T cells in alopecia areata. Whole-study context: Treatment comprised oral tofacitinib, 5 to 10 mg twice daily, in treated patients.

In this sample, this clone turned up a few times. The CDR3 consists of 13 residues. CDR1 is LNHDA, CDR2 SQIVND, per germline (reference sequence). Trimming removed 7 bases from V and 2 bases from J, with 11 bases in between. The treatment is: oral pan-JAK inhibitor, 5-10 mg twice daily. Patients with alopecia areata provided lesional scalp punch biopsies as well as peripheral blood. The authors extracted RNA and reverse transcribed it into cDNA as the sequencing template. Sequencing was performed with immunoSEQ multiplex PCR; in TCRdb, only in-frame clones are kept and a portion is missing. The sample contains roughly 92,000 clones, just over 70% of which appear only once.

The source is a human donor with alopecia areata. The chain has TRBV19 and TRBJ1-1; D gene unclear. Here the sequenced sample was CD8+ T cells sorted from blood, taken at approximately week 42, from a patient treated with tofacitinib. CDR3 coding DNA: TGTGCCAGTACCCCCGGGGTAAACACTGAAGCTTTCTTT. Encoded protein: CASTPGVNTEAFF.